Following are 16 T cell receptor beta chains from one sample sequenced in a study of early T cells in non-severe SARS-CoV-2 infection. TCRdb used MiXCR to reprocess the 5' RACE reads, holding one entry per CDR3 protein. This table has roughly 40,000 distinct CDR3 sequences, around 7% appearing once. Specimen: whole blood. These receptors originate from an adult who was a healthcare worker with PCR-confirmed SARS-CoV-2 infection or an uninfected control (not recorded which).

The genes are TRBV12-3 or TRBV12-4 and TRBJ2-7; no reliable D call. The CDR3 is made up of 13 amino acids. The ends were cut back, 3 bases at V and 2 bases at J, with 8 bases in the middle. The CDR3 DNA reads TGTGCCAGCAGTTTGGGCCTTACCTACGAGCAGTACTTC. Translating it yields CASSLGLTYEQYF.

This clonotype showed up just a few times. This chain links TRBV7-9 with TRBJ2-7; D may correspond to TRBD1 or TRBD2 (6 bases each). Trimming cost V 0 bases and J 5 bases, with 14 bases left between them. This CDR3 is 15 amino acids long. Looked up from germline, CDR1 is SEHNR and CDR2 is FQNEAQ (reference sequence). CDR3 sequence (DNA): TGTGCCAGCAGCTTAGCGATCGGGGGACACCACGAGCAGTACTTC. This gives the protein CASSLAIGGHHEQYF.

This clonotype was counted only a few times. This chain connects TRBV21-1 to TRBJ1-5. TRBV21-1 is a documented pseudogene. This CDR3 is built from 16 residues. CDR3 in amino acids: CASSGLSDGFNQPQHF. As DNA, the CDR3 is TGTGCCAGCAGTGGCCTTTCCGACGGATTCAATCAGCCCCAGCATTTT.

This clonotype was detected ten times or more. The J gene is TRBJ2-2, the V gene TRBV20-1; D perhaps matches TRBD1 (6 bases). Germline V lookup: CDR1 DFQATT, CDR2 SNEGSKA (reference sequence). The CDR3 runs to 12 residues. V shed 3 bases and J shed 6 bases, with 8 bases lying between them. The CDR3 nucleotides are TGCAGTGCTAGGCGACAGGCCGGGGAGCTGTTTTTT. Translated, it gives CSARRQAGELFF.

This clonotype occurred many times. CDR3 sequence reads: CSASVGFYEQYF. The CDR3 coding sequence is TGCAGTGCTTCTGTCGGGTTCTACGAGCAGTACTTC. J is TRBJ2-7 and V is TRBV20-1; D unclear. Germline CDR1 DFQATT, CDR2 SNEGSKA (reference sequence). V shed 5 bases and J shed 3 bases, with 11 bases lying between them. The CDR3 consists of 12 residues.

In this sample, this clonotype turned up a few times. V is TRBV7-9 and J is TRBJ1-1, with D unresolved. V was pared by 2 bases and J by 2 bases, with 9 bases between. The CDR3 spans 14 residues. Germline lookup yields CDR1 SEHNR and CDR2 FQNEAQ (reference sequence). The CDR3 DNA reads TGTGCCAGCAGCTTATTCGGAAAAAACACTGAAGCTTTCTTT. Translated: CASSLFGKNTEAFF.

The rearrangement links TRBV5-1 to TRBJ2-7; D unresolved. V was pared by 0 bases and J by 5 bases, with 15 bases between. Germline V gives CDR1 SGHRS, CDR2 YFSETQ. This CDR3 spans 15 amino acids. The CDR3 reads CASSLALSYINEQYF. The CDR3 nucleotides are TGCGCCAGCAGCTTGGCCCTGTCCTACATAAACGAGCAGTACTTC.

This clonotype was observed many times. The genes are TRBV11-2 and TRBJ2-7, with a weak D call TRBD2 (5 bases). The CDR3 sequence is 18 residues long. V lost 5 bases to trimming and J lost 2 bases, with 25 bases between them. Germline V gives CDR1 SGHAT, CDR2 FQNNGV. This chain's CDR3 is CASSQLLPNGGPAYEQYF. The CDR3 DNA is TGTGCCAGCAGCCAGCTTCTCCCGAACGGCGGGCCGGCCTACGAGCAGTACTTC.

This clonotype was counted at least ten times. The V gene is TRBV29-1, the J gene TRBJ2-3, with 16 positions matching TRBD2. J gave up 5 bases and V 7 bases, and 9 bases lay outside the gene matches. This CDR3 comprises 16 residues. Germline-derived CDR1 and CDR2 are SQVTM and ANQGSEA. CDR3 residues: CSAPGLAGGSEDTQYF. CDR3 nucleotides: TGCAGCGCACCGGGACTAGCGGGGGGGAGCGAAGATACGCAGTATTTT.

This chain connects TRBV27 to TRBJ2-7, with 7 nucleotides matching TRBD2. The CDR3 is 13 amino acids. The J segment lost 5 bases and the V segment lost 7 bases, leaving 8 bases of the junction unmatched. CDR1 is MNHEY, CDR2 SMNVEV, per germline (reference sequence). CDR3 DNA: TGTGCCAGCACCCGGACTAGTTCCCACGAGCAGTACTTC. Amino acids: CASTRTSSHEQYF.

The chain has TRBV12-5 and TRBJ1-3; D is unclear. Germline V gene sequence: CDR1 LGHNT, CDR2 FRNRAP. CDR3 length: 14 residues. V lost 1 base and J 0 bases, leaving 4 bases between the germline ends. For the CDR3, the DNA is TGTGCTAGTGGTTTGGGGTACTCTGGAAACACCATATATTTT. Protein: CASGLGYSGNTIYF.

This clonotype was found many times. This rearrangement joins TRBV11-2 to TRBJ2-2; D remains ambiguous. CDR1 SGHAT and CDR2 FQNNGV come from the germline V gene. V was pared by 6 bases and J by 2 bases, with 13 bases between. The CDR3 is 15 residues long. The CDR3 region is CASRPTVSNTGELFF. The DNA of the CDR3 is TGTGCCAGCAGACCGACGGTTAGCAACACCGGGGAGCTGTTTTTT. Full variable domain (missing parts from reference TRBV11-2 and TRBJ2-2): EAGVAQSPRYKIIEKRQSVAFWCNPISGHATLYWYQQILGQGPKLLIQFQNNGVVDDSQLPKDRFSAERLKGVDSTLKIQPAKLEDSAVYLCASRPTVSNTGELFFGEGSRLTVL.

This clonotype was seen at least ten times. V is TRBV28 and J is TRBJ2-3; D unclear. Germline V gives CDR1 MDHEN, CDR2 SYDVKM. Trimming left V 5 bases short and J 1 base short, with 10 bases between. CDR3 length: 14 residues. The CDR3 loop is CASSPTDRTDTQYF. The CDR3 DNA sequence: TGTGCCAGCAGTCCTACGGATCGCACAGATACGCAGTATTTT.

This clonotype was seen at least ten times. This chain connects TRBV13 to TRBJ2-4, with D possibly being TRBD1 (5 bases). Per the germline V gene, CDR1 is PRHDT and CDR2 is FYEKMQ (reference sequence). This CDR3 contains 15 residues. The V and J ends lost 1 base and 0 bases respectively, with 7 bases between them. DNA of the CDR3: TGTGCCAGCAGCTTAGTAGGGGTAGCCAAAAACATTCAGTACTTC. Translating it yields CASSLVGVAKNIQYF.

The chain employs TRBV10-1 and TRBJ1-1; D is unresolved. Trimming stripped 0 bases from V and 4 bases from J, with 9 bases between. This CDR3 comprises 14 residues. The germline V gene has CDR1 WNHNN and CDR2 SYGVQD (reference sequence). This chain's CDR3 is CASSESGSLTEAFF. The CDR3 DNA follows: TGCGCCAGCAGTGAGTCGGGATCACTCACTGAAGCTTTCTTT.

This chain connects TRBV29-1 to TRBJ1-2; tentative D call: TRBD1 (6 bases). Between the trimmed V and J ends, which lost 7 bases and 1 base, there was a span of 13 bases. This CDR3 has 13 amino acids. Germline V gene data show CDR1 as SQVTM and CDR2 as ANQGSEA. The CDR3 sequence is CSGTQGSNYGYTF. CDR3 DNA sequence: TGCAGCGGGACCCAGGGGAGTAACTATGGCTACACCTTC.